The 28 T cell receptor beta chains given below trace back to one sample, sequenced in a study of patients and donors after allogeneic stem cell transplantation. TCRdb re-called the RT-PCR reads through MiXCR, storing one row per CDR3 protein. The table has more than 850,000 distinct CDR3 sequences, roughly 18% seen once; the top ten hold around 6%. Sequences were obtained from blood, either unsorted or a sorted T cell fraction (not recorded which). The receptors were sampled from a human donor who was either an allogeneic HSCT recipient or a stem cell or donor lymphocyte infusion donor (not recorded which). It is not recorded whose cells these are; they may come from a transplant donor.

This clonotype was seen only a few times. The chain carries TRBV29-1 and TRBJ1-3; D gene unclear. The V end lost 5 bases, the J end lost 1 base, and 6 bases lay between the germline ends. CDR1 and CDR2 (germline): SQVTM, ANQGSEA. The CDR3 has 12 residues. The CDR3 here is CSVMESGNTIYF. The CDR3 DNA reads TGCAGCGTTATGGAGTCTGGAAACACCATATATTTT.

The chain combines TRBV13 with TRBJ2-5, with TRBD2 matching 8 bases. The ends lost 3 bases at V and 4 bases at J; junction bases unmatched: 7. The CDR3 loop spans 15 amino acids. Germline V gene sequence: CDR1 PRHDT, CDR2 FYEKMQ (reference sequence). Written as DNA, the CDR3 is TGTGCCAGCAGCTTTTTCGAGCGGGGGCGAGAGACCCAGTACTTC. The encoded protein is CASSFFERGRETQYF.

The rearrangement links TRBV6-1 to TRBJ2-7; D unresolved. This CDR3 has 15 residues. Germline assignment: CDR1 MNHNS and CDR2 SASEGT. The V and J ends lost 5 bases and 0 bases respectively, with 14 bases between them. The CDR3 here is CASSKIRADSYEQYF. In DNA, the CDR3 is TGTGCCAGCAGTAAGATTAGGGCGGACTCCTACGAGCAGTACTTC.

About this clonotype itself: A junction boundary mismatches the germline segment, possibly from a read error. The V and J genes are TRBV6-5 and TRBJ1-6; TRBD1 is a possible D gene (6 bases). Looked up from germline, CDR1 is MNHEY and CDR2 is SVGAGI. The CDR3 is 13 residues long. Here the CDR3 reads CASSWGTNSPLRF. As DNA, the CDR3 is TGTGCCAGCAGTTGGGGGACAAATTCACCCCTCCGCTTT.

This chain joins TRBV15 and TRBJ2-2; D possibly corresponds to TRBD2 (7 bases). Germline V lookup: CDR1 LNHNV, CDR2 YYDKDF (reference sequence). The CDR3 has 16 residues. Trimming removed 0 bases from V and 6 bases from J, with 14 bases in between. The CDR3 DNA follows: TGTGCCACCAGCAGAGAAGGGCAAGGGGGGGCCGGGGAGCTGTTTTTT. Protein product: CATSREGQGGAGELFF.

This clonotype was counted ten times or more. V gene TRBV7-6 combines with J gene TRBJ2-1, with D uncertain. Germline loops: CDR1 SGHVS, CDR2 FNYEAQ. This CDR3 spans 15 amino acids. V lost 6 bases and J 1 base, leaving 13 bases between the germline ends. The CDR3 bases are TGTGCCAGCAGTCTCTCCCCCGGATCCTACAATGAGCAGTTCTTC. Protein product: CASSLSPGSYNEQFF.

This clonotype was seen only a few times. The J gene is TRBJ1-1, the V gene TRBV3-1, with D perhaps matching TRBD1 (5 bases). CDR1 and CDR2 from the germline V gene are LGHDT and YNNKEL (reference sequence). This CDR3 comprises 15 residues. Trimming left V 3 bases short and J 2 bases short, with 13 bases between. CDR3 bases: TGTGCCAGCAGCCATAAAGGCACAGGCAACACTGAAGCTTTCTTT. It yields the protein CASSHKGTGNTEAFF.

Ten or more counts support this clonotype. The gene calls are TRBV4-3 and TRBJ2-7, with TRBD1 matching over 7 bases. There are 15 residues in the CDR3. With 0 bases clipped from V and 3 bases from J, the junction kept 5 bases outside the gene matches. The germline V gene has CDR1 LGHNA and CDR2 YSLEER. DNA of the CDR3: TGCGCCAGCAGCCAAGATGGGACAGAGAGCTACGAGCAGTACTTC. Translated: CASSQDGTESYEQYF.

V and J are TRBV4-2 and TRBJ1-1, with TRBD1 as a possible D gene (6 bases). Trimming pared 0 bases from V and 11 bases from J, leaving 13 bases between. Germline CDR1 reads LGHNA; CDR2 reads YNFKEQ. The CDR3 has 13 residues. The CDR3 DNA reads as TGTGCCAGCAGCCAAGATCGGGGGGCGTGGGCTTTCTTT. Translated: CASSQDRGAWAFF.

J is TRBJ1-4 and V is TRBV30; D is perhaps TRBD1 (5 bases). Trimming removed 3 bases from V and 4 bases from J, with 12 bases in between. CDR1 GTSNPN and CDR2 SVGIG come from the germline V gene (reference sequence). This CDR3 region has 14 residues. CDR3 protein: CAWSGTQVNEKLFF. In nucleotides, the CDR3 is TGTGCCTGGAGCGGGACCCAAGTTAATGAAAAACTGTTTTTT. The full variable domain, rest sourced from reference TRBV30 and TRBJ1-4, is SQTIHQWPATLVQPVGSPLSLECTVEGTSNPNLYWYRQAAGRGLQLLFYSVGIGQISSEVPQNLSASRPQDRQFILSSKKLLLSDSGFYLCAWSGTQVNEKLFFGSGTQLSVL.

This clonotype was counted between two and nine times. The gene calls are TRBV15 and TRBJ2-6, with D uncertain. This CDR3 spans 16 amino acids. V was clipped by 1 base and J by 0 bases, with 7 bases between them. Germline CDR1 and CDR2: LNHNV and YYDKDF (reference sequence). The CDR3 region has the DNA TGTGCCACCAGCAGAGCCTCCGGCTCTGGGGCCAACGTCCTGACTTTC. This translates into CATSRASGSGANVLTF.

The V and J genes are TRBV7-2 and TRBJ2-5, with 11 positions matching TRBD2. The CDR3 extends over 17 amino acids. V trimming: 1 base; J trimming: 5 bases; junction bases outside the gene matches: 9. CDR1 is SGHTA, CDR2 FQGNSA, per germline. The CDR3 DNA follows: TGTGCCAGCAGCTTAGGACTAGCGGGGAACCCGCGGGAGACCCAGTACTTC. Protein product: CASSLGLAGNPRETQYF.

This clonotype was seen a few times. The chain recombines TRBV30 with TRBJ1-1; D gene uncertain. Trimming pared 8 bases from V and 5 bases from J, leaving 9 bases between. CDR1 GTSNPN and CDR2 SVGIG come from the germline V gene (reference sequence). CDR3 length equals 10 residues. CDR3 DNA sequence: TGTGCCACCACCCGGACTGAAGCTTTCTTT. Amino acids: CATTRTEAFF. Drawing the rest from reference TRBV30 and TRBJ1-1, the complete variable domain is SQTIHQWPATLVQPVGSPLSLECTVEGTSNPNLYWYRQAAGRGLQLLFYSVGIGQISSEVPQNLSASRPQDRQFILSSKKLLLSDSGFYLCATTRTEAFFGQGTRLTVV.

The CDR3 protein is CASSSFSSYEQYF. The CDR3 coding sequence is TGTGCCAGCAGCTCCTTTAGCTCCTACGAGCAGTACTTC. The chain has TRBV7-9 and TRBJ2-7; no reliable D call. The V and J ends lost 4 bases and 0 bases respectively, with 7 bases between them. The length of the CDR3 is 13 residues. Germline V gene data show CDR1 as SEHNR and CDR2 as FQNEAQ (reference sequence). Complete variable domain (other parts from reference TRBV7-9 and TRBJ2-7): DTGVSQNPRHKITKRGQNVTFRCDPISEHNRLYWYRQTLGQGPEFLTYFQNEAQLEKSRLLSDRFSAERPKGSFSTLEIQRTEQGDSAMYLCASSSFSSYEQYFGPGTRLTVT.

J is TRBJ2-7 and V is TRBV7-7; no definite D call. The CDR3 covers 14 residues. Trimming shortened V by 5 bases and J by 3 bases, and 14 bases separated the two germline ends. Germline V gene data show CDR1 as SSHAT and CDR2 as FNYEAQ (reference sequence). In DNA, the CDR3 is TGTGCCAGCAGCCCCTCGCTGTACGACTACGAGCAGTACTTC. Its translation is CASSPSLYDYEQYF.

The gene calls are TRBV10-3 and TRBJ2-5; a possible D gene is TRBD2 (7 bases). The germline V gene has CDR1 ENHRY and CDR2 SYGVKD. V was pared by 11 bases and J by 3 bases, with 16 bases between. The CDR3 extends over 13 amino acids. CDR3 region: CAGGGTKKETQYF. In DNA, the CDR3 is TGTGCCGGGGGCGGGACTAAAAAAGAGACCCAGTACTTC.

Notes on this clonotype: Possible read error: a much larger clone is one base away. This chain joins TRBV12-3 or TRBV12-4 and TRBJ2-1; D perhaps matches TRBD2 (5 bases). CDR3 length: 13 residues. The CDR3 DNA reads TGTGCCAGCAGATTAGCGTGGAGAGATGAGCAGTTCTTC. It specifies CASRLAWRDEQFF.

The CDR3 sequence is CASSSLQNFYGYTF. CDR3 DNA: TGTGCCAGCAGCTCCCTGCAGAACTTCTATGGCTACACCTTC. The V and J genes are TRBV2 and TRBJ1-2; D unclear. This CDR3 spans 14 amino acids. Germline CDR1 SNHLY, CDR2 FYNNEI. The ends were cut back, 6 bases at V and 4 bases at J, with 15 bases in the middle.

This clonotype was observed a few times. The genes are TRBV20-1 and TRBJ2-3; 10 nucleotides match TRBD2. Germline values: CDR1 DFQATT, CDR2 SNEGSKA (reference sequence). Trimming cost V 3 bases and J 4 bases; bases outside gene matches: 13. The CDR3 covers 17 residues. CDR3 amino acids: CSASSLAGAGGADTQYF. CDR3 DNA sequence: TGCAGTGCTAGTTCGCTAGCGGGAGCCGGCGGGGCAGATACGCAGTATTTT.

The rearrangement links TRBV6-5 to TRBJ2-7, with a possible D match to TRBD1 (6 bases). V was clipped by 8 bases and J by 3 bases, with 11 bases between them. CDR3 length: 12 residues. Germline values: CDR1 MNHEY, CDR2 SVGAGI. The CDR3 spells CASGGLGYEQYF. CDR3 nucleotides: TGTGCCAGCGGGGGCCTCGGCTACGAGCAGTACTTC.

This chain uses TRBV11-2 with TRBJ1-1; D may be TRBD1 (6 bases). Per germline, CDR1 SGHAT and CDR2 FQNNGV. The CDR3 consists of 14 residues. Trimming took off 4 bases at V and 1 base at J, with 10 bases between the two ends. The CDR3: CASSSQDRNTEAFF. The CDR3 coding sequence is TGTGCCAGCAGCTCTCAGGACAGGAACACTGAAGCTTTCTTT.

The chain is built from TRBV7-3 and TRBJ2-2; maybe TRBD1 (6 bases). Germline CDR1 is SGHTA and CDR2 is FQGTGA. V lost 5 bases to trimming and J lost 4 bases, with 14 bases between them. This CDR3 spans 15 amino acids. CDR3 loop: CASSPSGQFTGELFF. CDR3 nucleotide sequence: TGTGCCAGCAGCCCCAGCGGACAGTTCACCGGGGAGCTGTTTTTT.

In its sample, this clonotype was seen a few times. This sequence joins TRBV9 and TRBJ2-6, with D unclear. Trimming cost V 4 bases and J 2 bases, with 13 bases left between them. CDR3 length equals 16 residues. Looked up from germline, CDR1 is SGDLS and CDR2 is YYNGEE. This CDR3 is CASSSRHRTGANVLTF. The CDR3 DNA reads as TGTGCCAGCAGCTCACGTCACCGCACTGGGGCCAACGTCCTGACTTTC.

The rearrangement links TRBV4-2 to TRBJ2-7; 12 bases align to TRBD2. Germline CDR1 reads LGHNA; CDR2 reads YNFKEQ. This CDR3 has 18 amino acids. Germline trimming cut 1 base from V and 2 bases from J; bases unmatched to any gene: 9. CDR3 DNA: TGTGCCAGCAGCCAAGGCGAGCTAGCGGGGGGGAGGGCCTACGAGCAGTACTTC. The encoded protein is CASSQGELAGGRAYEQYF.

This clonotype was seen ten or more times. The chain uses TRBV6-5 and TRBJ2-1; D gene ambiguous. The germline V gene encodes CDR1 MNHEY and CDR2 SVGAGI. The V and J ends lost 0 bases and 6 bases respectively, with 6 bases between them. The CDR3 totals 13 residues. CDR3 coding DNA: TGTGCCAGCAGTTACTCGCGGTCCAATGAGCAGTTCTTC. As protein: CASSYSRSNEQFF.

This clonotype was seen many times. The CDR3 DNA is TGTGCCAGCAGTCCACGACAGGGGAGGAATTCACCCCTCCACTTT. Its translation is CASSPRQGRNSPLHF. V usage is TRBV12-3 or TRBV12-4 and J usage is TRBJ1-6; 8 positions match TRBD1. CDR3 length: 15 amino acids. The J segment lost 7 bases and the V segment lost 5 bases, leaving 7 bases of the junction unmatched.

This clonotype was picked up a small number of times. This rearrangement joins TRBV5-1 to TRBJ2-7, with 11 bases that match TRBD2. There are 17 residues in the CDR3. V shed 0 bases, J shed 0 bases, and the junction held 5 bases outside the gene matches. CDR1 is SGHRS, CDR2 YFSETQ, per germline. This CDR3 reads CASSLAGTSGLSYEQYF. The CDR3 bases are TGCGCCAGCAGCTTGGCCGGGACTAGCGGACTCTCCTACGAGCAGTACTTC.

This clonotype has a count of ten or more. This sequence joins TRBV12-3 or TRBV12-4 and TRBJ2-5; the D gene is possibly TRBD2 (6 bases). Trimming removed 9 bases at V and 2 bases at J, with 16 bases between. The CDR3 runs to 14 residues. CDR3 nucleotides: TGTGCCAGTAACCGGGACTTAGCACAAGAGACCCAGTACTTC. Residues: CASNRDLAQETQYF.